The rows below give T cell receptor beta chains drawn from one sample of a study of blood T cell repertoires in COVID-19. Generated by immunoSEQ multiplex PCR, the TCRdb table keeps only in-frame clones and is missing some. Here the sample spans roughly 58,000 clones, roughly 77% being singletons. The sample comprised peripheral blood. The receptors shown here come from a man between 60 and 75 years old with COVID-19, enrolled during active disease. Each CDR3 is given with its conserved first and last residue. Fields, in order: clone size, V gene, D gene, J gene, CDR3 DNA, CDR3 protein. A D gene is named only where the DNA matches it firmly. Only part of the rows carry a size: once, few, many, or a class if the clone is expanded.

>-|TRBV10-3|-|TRBJ1-2
TGTGCCATCAGTGAGTCCCAGTCCTATGGCTACACCTTC
CAISESQSYGYTF
>-|TRBV6-6|-|TRBJ1-3
TGTGCCACCGGTACTGGAAACACCATATATTTT
CATGTGNTIYF
>-|TRBV6-5|TRBD2|TRBJ2-3
TGTGCCAGCACACGTGGACTAGCGGTCACAGATACGCAGTATTTT
CASTRGLAVTDTQYF
>-|TRBV12-1|-|TRBJ1-1
TGTACCGTGGGGGGTGCGGTGAACACTGAAGCTTTCTTT
CTVGGAVNTEAFF
>-|TRBV6-6|-|TRBJ1-4
TGTGCCAGCAGTTACTCGAAGAAGAGAGGGGAAAAACTGTTTTTT
CASSYSKKRGEKLFF
>-|TRBV7-3|TRBD1|TRBJ2-2
TGTGCCAGCAGCCCTAACAGGGGCTACACCGGGGAGCTGTTTTTT
CASSPNRGYTGELFF
>-|TRBV29-1|TRBD2|TRBJ2-2
TGCAGCGGCGGGCGGGAGACCTCCGCCGGGGAGCTGTTTTTT
CSGGRETSAGELFF
>-|TRBV11-2|-|TRBJ1-6
TGTGCCAGCAGCTTAGAATCCAGGGTGGAGCTCCACTTT
CASSLESRVELHF
>few|TRBV19|-|TRBJ2-2
TGTGCCAGTAGTACGGTACAGAGTTTCACCGGGGAGCTGTTTTTT
CASSTVQSFTGELFF
>-|TRBV4-3|-|TRBJ2-1
TGCGCCAGCAGCCAAGATATAGGACTTCGAACCACCGACAATGAGCAGTTCTTC
CASSQDIGLRTTDNEQFF
>-|TRBV19|TRBD1|TRBJ1-3
TGTGCCAGTCCCTTCTCGGACAGGGTGAGGGGAAACACCATATATTTT
CASPFSDRVRGNTIYF
>-|TRBV5-5|TRBD1|TRBJ1-2
TGTGCCAGCAGTCTTACAGGGGAGGCGGGCTACACCTTC
CASSLTGEAGYTF
>-|TRBV13|-|TRBJ2-2
TGTGCCAGCAGCTTCTTCGCGGGGCCCACCGGGGAGCTGTTTTTT
CASSFFAGPTGELFF
>once|TRBV7-2|-|TRBJ1-6
TGTGCCAGCACCAACTCGGTGGTATCACCCCTCCACTTT
CASTNSVVSPLHF
>-|TRBV14|TRBD1|TRBJ2-7
TGTGCCAGCAGCCGGTGGGGCCAGGGGGTAAAATACGAGCAGTACTTC
CASSRWGQGVKYEQYF
>-|TRBV5-3|-|TRBJ2-7
TGTGCCAGAAGCTGGGGCAGGGTCCGCTACGAGCAGTACTTC
CARSWGRVRYEQYF
>-|TRBV25-1|-|TRBJ1-6
TGTGCCAGCAGTGAATACGGACAGAATAATTCACCCCTCCACTTT
CASSEYGQNNSPLHF
>once|TRBV19|-|TRBJ1-2
TGTGCCAGTAGTGTGACAGTCTTCTATGGCTACACCTTC
CASSVTVFYGYTF
>few|TRBV30|TRBD1|TRBJ1-6
TGTGCCTGGAGTCCCGGCCGGACAGGGAGTTGGTCACCCCTCCACTTT
CAWSPGRTGSWSPLHF
>-|TRBV11-3|-|TRBJ2-7
TGTGCCAGCAGCTGGCAGTACTACGAGCAGTACTTC
CASSWQYYEQYF
>-|TRBV24-1|TRBD2|TRBJ2-3
TGTGCCACCAGTGATTTGGCTAGCGGGGGGAGAGGCCCAGATACGCAGTATTTT
CATSDLASGGRGPDTQYF
>-|TRBV19|TRBD2|TRBJ2-3
TGTGCCAGTAGTGGGACTAGCGGGAAAGTTGCGGATACGCAGTATTTT
CASSGTSGKVADTQYF
>-|TRBV19|TRBD1|TRBJ2-5
TGTGCCAGTAGCCGACAGGGGCTAAAGACCCAGTACTTC
CASSRQGLKTQYF
>-|TRBV9|TRBD2|TRBJ2-1
TGTGCCAGCAGCGTGGGGACTAGCGCGACGTATGAGCAGTTCTTC
CASSVGTSATYEQFF
>-|TRBV5-1|-|TRBJ1-2
TGCGCCAGCAGCTTGGCCGGGACATTGGGTGGCTACACCTTC
CASSLAGTLGGYTF
>-|TRBV30|TRBD1|TRBJ2-5
TGTGCCTCCCGGACAGGGAAGGCACAAGAGACCCAGTACTTC
CASRTGKAQETQYF
>-|TRBV4-1|-|TRBJ2-3
TGCGCCAGCAGCCAAGCCCTTGGGGGCCGGTGGGATACGCAGTATTTT
CASSQALGGRWDTQYF
>-|TRBV5-1|-|TRBJ1-4
TGCGCCAGCAGCTTGGGGCCCCAGAGGACTAATGAAAAACTGTTTTTT
CASSLGPQRTNEKLFF
>-|TRBV12-1|-|TRBJ2-7
TGTGCCAGCAGGTTGCCCTACAGACTAGAAGTAGCCTACGAGCAGTACTTC
CASRLPYRLEVAYEQYF
>-|TRBV5-1|TRBD2|TRBJ2-1
TGCGCCAGCAGCTTCAAGTCCGCGGGAGAAAGCTACAATGAGCAGTTCTTC
CASSFKSAGESYNEQFF
>-|TRBV13|-|TRBJ1-1
TGTGCCAGCAGCGTGGGACATCAGAACACTGAAGCTTTCTTT
CASSVGHQNTEAFF
>-|TRBV19|TRBD1|TRBJ1-5
TGTGCCAGTAGTGCCAACAGGGGGGCTTATCAGCCCCAGCATTTT
CASSANRGAYQPQHF
>-|TRBV3-1/TRBV3-2|TRBD1|TRBJ1-4
TGTGCCAGCAGCTTCCGACAGGGAAGGGATGAAAAACTGTTTTTT
CASSFRQGRDEKLFF
>-|TRBV4-3|TRBD2|TRBJ2-1
TGCGCCAGCAGCCAACCGACTAGCGGGAAAGAAGGGGGTGAGCAGTTCTTC
CASSQPTSGKEGGEQFF
>-|TRBV6-5|TRBD1|TRBJ2-2
TGTGCCAGCCCCGGGACAGCGAACACCGGGGAGCTGTTTTTT
CASPGTANTGELFF
>-|TRBV9|-|TRBJ2-1
TGTGCCAGCAGCGCAGTAGGGGCGAACAATGAGCAGTTCTTC
CASSAVGANNEQFF
>once|TRBV14|-|TRBJ1-1
TGTGCCAGCAGCCAAGGGGGGGTTGGCACTGAAGCTTTCTTT
CASSQGGVGTEAFF
>-|TRBV25-1|-|TRBJ1-1
TGTGCCAGCAGTGAATATACGGTGGGCAGCTTGAACACTGAAGCTTTCTTT
CASSEYTVGSLNTEAFF
>-|TRBV27|-|TRBJ2-7
TGTGCCAGCAAGCGAGACAGTATATCCTACGAGCAGTACTTC
CASKRDSISYEQYF
>-|TRBV5-1|TRBD2|TRBJ2-7
TGCGCCAGCAGCTTAGGCGGGAGGGCGGGCTCCTACGAGCAGTACTTC
CASSLGGRAGSYEQYF
>-|TRBV6-4|TRBD1|TRBJ2-2
TGTGCCAGCAGGGGACAGGGGAACACCGGGGAGCTGTTTTTT
CASRGQGNTGELFF
>-|TRBV7-9|TRBD2|TRBJ2-5
TGTGCCAGCAGTGGGGGGGGACTAGCGGGCCAAGAGACCCAGTACTTC
CASSGGGLAGQETQYF
>-|TRBV7-3|-|TRBJ1-1
TGTGCCAGCAGCTTAAGCAGGGCCACTGAAGCTTTCTTT
CASSLSRATEAFF
>once|TRBV14|-|TRBJ2-3
TGTGCCAGCAGCCTTACAGGAGACACAGATACGCAGTATTTT
CASSLTGDTDTQYF